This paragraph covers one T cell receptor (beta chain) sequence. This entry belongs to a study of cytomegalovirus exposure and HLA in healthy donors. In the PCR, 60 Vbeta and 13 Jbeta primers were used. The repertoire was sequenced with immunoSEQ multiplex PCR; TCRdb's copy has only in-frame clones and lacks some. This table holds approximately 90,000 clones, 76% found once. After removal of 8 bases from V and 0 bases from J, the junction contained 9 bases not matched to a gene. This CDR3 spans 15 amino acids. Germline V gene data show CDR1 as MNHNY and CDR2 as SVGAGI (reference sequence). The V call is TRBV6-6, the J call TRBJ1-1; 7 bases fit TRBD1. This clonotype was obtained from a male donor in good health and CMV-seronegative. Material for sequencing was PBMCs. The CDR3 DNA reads TGTGCCAGCGGTGACAGGGTGGGGATGAACACTGAAGCTTTCTTT. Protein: CASGDRVGMNTEAFF.